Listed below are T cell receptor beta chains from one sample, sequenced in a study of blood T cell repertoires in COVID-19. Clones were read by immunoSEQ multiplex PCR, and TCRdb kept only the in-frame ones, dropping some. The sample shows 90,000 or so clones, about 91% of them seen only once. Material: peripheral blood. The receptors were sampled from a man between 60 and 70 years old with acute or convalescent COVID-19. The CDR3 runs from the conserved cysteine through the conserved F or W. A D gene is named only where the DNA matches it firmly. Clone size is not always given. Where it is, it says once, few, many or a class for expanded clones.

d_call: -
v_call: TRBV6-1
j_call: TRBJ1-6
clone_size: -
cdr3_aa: CASSSRVIDSPLHF
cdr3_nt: TGTGCCAGCAGTTCCCGGGTTATCGATTCACCCCTCCACTTT

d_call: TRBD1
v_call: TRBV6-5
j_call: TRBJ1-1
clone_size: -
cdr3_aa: CASSYAQGGTEAFF
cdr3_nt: TGTGCCAGCAGTTACGCTCAGGGGGGAACTGAAGCTTTCTTT

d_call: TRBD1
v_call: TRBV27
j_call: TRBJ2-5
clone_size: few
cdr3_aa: CASGVRDSTYF
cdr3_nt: TGTGCCAGCGGGGTCCGGGACAGTACGTACTTC

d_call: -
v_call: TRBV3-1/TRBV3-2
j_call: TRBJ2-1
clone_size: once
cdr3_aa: CASSQDLRTERGNNEQFF
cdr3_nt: TGTGCCAGCAGCCAAGATCTTCGGACGGAGAGGGGGAACAATGAGCAGTTCTTC

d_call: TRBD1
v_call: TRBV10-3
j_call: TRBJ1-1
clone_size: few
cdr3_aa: CAISSGGDDTEAFF
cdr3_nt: TGTGCCATCAGCTCAGGGGGCGATGATACTGAAGCTTTCTTT

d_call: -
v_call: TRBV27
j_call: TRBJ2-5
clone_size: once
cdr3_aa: CASSFPPPGLGETQYF
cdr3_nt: TGTGCCAGCAGTTTCCCCCCACCGGGATTGGGAGAGACCCAGTACTTC

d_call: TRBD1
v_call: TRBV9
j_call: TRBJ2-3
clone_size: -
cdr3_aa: CASSGGQGALTRTDTQYF
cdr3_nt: TGTGCCAGCAGCGGGGGACAGGGGGCCCTCACCCGCACAGATACGCAGTATTTT

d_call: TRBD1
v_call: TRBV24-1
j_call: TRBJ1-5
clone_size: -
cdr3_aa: CATSVQGASPQHF
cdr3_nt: TGTGCCACCAGTGTTCAGGGGGCTTCGCCCCAGCATTTT

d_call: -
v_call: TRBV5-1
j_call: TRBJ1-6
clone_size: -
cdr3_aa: CASSRTAASPLHF
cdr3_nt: TGCGCCAGCAGCCGGACAGCTGCGTCACCCCTCCACTTT

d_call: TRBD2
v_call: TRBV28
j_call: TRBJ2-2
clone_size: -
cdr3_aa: CASSLTSGTGELFF
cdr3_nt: TGTGCCAGCAGTTTGACTAGCGGCACCGGGGAGCTGTTTTTT

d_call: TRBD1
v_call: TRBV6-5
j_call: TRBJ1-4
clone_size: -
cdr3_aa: CASSGQGVRGEKLFF
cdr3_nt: TGTGCCAGCAGCGGACAGGGGGTTCGCGGTGAAAAACTGTTTTTT

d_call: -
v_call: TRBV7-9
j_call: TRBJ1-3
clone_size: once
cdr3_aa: CASSLVGGSGNTIYF
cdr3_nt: TGTGCCAGCAGCTTAGTCGGGGGCTCTGGAAACACCATATATTTT

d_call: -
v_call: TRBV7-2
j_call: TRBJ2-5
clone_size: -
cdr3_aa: CASSPTRGFETQYF
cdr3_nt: TGTGCCAGCAGCCCCACCAGGGGTTTCGAGACCCAGTACTTC

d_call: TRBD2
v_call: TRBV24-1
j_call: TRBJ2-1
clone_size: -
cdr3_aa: CATSDPSGSYNEQFF
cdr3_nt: TGTGCCACCAGTGACCCTAGCGGGAGTTACAATGAGCAGTTCTTC

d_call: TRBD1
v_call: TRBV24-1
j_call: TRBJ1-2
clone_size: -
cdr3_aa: CATSDRQGSYGYTF
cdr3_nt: TGTGCCACCAGTGACCGACAGGGAAGCTATGGCTACACCTTC

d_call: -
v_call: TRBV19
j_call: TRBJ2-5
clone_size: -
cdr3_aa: CASSIGGGTQYF
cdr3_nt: TGTGCCAGTAGTATAGGGGGCGGGACCCAGTACTTC

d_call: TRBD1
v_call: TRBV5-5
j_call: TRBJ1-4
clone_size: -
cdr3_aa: CASRPSGTENEKLFF
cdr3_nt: TGTGCCAGCAGACCGTCCGGGACAGAGAATGAAAAACTGTTTTTT

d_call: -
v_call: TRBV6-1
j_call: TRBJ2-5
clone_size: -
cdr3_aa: CASSEGGAGGTQYF
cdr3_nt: TGTGCCAGCAGTGAAGGCGGGGCCGGGGGGACCCAGTACTTC

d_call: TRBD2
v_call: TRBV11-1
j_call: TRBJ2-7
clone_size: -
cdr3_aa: CASSPGLADKTYEQYF
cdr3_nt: TGTGCCAGCAGCCCGGGACTAGCGGATAAAACCTACGAGCAGTACTTC

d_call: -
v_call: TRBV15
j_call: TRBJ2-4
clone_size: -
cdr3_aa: CATSRYAVSGNIQYF
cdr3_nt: TGTGCCACCAGCAGATACGCCGTTTCAGGAAACATTCAGTACTTC

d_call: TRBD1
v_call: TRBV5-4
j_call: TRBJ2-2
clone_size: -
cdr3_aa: CASSSGTGSSPGELFF
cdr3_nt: TGTGCCAGCAGCTCCGGGACAGGGTCCTCCCCCGGGGAGCTGTTTTTT

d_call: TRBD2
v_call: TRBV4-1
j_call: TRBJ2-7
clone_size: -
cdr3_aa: CASSPQGLAGEQYF
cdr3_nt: TGCGCCAGCAGCCCTCAGGGACTAGCGGGGGAGCAGTACTTC

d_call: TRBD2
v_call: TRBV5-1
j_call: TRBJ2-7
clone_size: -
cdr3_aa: CASSPASGSNEQYF
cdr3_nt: TGCGCCAGCAGTCCTGCTAGCGGGAGTAACGAGCAGTACTTC

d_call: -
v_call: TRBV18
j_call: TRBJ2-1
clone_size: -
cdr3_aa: CASSPRLSDNEQFF
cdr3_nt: TGTGCCAGCTCACCCAGACTAAGCGACAATGAGCAGTTCTTC

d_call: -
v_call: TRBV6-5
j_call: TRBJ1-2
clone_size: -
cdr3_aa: CASSQGRGAGYGYTF
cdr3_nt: TGTGCCAGCAGCCAGGGACGGGGGGCTGGCTATGGCTACACCTTC

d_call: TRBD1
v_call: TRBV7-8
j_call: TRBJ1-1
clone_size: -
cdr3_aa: CASSFFFASGTGSLNTEAFF
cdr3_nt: TGTGCCAGCAGCTTTTTTTTTGCTTCAGGGACAGGGTCCTTAAACACTGAAGCTTTCTTT

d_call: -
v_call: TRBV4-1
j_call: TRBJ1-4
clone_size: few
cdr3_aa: CASSQDRATNEKLFF
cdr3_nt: TGCGCCAGCAGCCAAGACAGGGCGACTAATGAAAAACTGTTTTTT

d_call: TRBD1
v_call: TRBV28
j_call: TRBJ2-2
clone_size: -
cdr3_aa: CVSSANRGRAGELFF
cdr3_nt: TGTGTCAGCAGTGCAAACAGGGGGCGTGCCGGGGAGCTGTTTTTT

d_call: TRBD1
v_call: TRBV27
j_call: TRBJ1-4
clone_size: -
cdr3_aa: CASSLFGTGVIEKLFF
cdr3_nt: TGTGCCAGCAGTTTATTCGGGACAGGGGTTATTGAAAAACTGTTTTTT

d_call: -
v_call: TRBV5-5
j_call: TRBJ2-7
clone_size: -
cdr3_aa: CASTDTRVSYEQYF
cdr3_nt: TGTGCCAGCACCGATACGAGAGTCTCCTACGAGCAGTACTTC

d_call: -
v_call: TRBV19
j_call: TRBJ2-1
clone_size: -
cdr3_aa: CASSIRGGDYNEQFF
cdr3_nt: TGTGCCAGTAGTATTCGAGGCGGGGACTACAATGAGCAGTTCTTC

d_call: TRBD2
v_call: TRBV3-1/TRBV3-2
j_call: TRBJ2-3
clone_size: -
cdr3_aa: CASSKGLELTHTQYF
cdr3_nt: TGTGCCAGCAGCAAGGGACTAGAACTCACCCATACGCAGTATTTT

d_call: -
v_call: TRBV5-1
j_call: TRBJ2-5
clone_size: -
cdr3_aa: CASANQGRQETQYF
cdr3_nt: TGCGCCAGCGCGAACCAGGGGCGCCAAGAGACCCAGTACTTC

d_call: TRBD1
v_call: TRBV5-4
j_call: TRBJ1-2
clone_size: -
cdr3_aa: CASSLRGTGGYGYTF
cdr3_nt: TGTGCCAGCAGCTTGCGTGGGACAGGGGGCTATGGCTACACCTTC

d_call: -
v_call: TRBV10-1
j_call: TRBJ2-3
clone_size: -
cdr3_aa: CASSETEFADTQYF
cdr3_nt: TGCGCCAGCAGTGAAACGGAGTTCGCAGATACGCAGTATTTT

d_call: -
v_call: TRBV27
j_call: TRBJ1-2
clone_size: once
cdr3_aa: CASSPRQANYGYTF
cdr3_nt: TGTGCCAGCAGTCCAAGACAGGCTAACTATGGCTACACCTTC